This T cell receptor (beta chain) was documented in a study of CD8+ T cells in alopecia areata. In the study overall: Treated individuals took tofacitinib by mouth, 5 to 10 mg twice daily.

Sequencing templates came from extracted RNA that was reverse transcribed into cDNA. The method was immunoSEQ multiplex PCR; TCRdb's version includes in-frame clones alone and lacks a portion of them. This sample has 150,000 to 200,000 clones, with 50% to 70% found just once. Treatment described: oral pan-JAK inhibitor, 5-10 mg twice daily. The CDR3 is 17 residues long. Losses at the gene ends were 0 bases for V and 2 bases for J; bases not matched to a gene: 10. The germline gives CDR1 LGHNA, CDR2 YSLEER. The chain is built from TRBV4-3 and TRBJ2-7; 7 nucleotides line up with TRBD2. This specimen was CD4+ T cells sorted from blood, taken at approximately week 49, from a patient treated with tofacitinib. The TCR was taken from a human donor with alopecia areata. The CDR3 region is CASSQDREVRNTYEQYF. The CDR3 nucleotides are TGCGCCAGCAGCCAAGATCGGGAGGTCAGGAACACCTACGAGCAGTACTTC.